The entry below gives a single T cell receptor beta chain sequence along with its context. The antigen is undetermined. The ends lost 6 bases at V and 0 bases at J; junction bases unmatched: 10. In germline, CDR1 is DFQATT, CDR2 SNEGSKA (reference sequence). The CDR3 sequence is 18 residues long. This specimen belongs to a study of CD8 T cells in ankylosing spondylitis. Study-level results: Seemingly distinctive of ankylosing spondylitis blood was a TCR beta motif formed by eight highly homologous variants.

TCRdb analysed the 5' RACE reads with MiXCR anew, one entry per CDR3 protein. The sample has 500,000 to 550,000 distinct CDR3 sequences; 10% to 15% are singletons. The sequencing input was blood, either unsorted or a sorted T cell fraction (not recorded which). The chain has TRBV20-1 and TRBJ2-3; the match to TRBD2 covers 15 bases. The sequence came from a male donor with ankylosing spondylitis. CDR3 loop: CSAHPGLAGGPSTDTQYF. CDR3 sequence (DNA): TGCAGTGCCCACCCGGGACTAGCGGGGGGCCCTAGCACAGATACGCAGTATTTT.